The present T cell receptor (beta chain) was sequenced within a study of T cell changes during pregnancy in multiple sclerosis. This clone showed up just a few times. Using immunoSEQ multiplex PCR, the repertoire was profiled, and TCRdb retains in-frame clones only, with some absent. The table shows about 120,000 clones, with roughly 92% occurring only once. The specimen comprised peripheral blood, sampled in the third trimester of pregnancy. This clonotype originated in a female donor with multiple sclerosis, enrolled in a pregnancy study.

The CDR3 is CASSDTGTGIQPQHF. The CDR3 nucleotides are TGTGCCAGCAGTGATACGGGGACAGGGATTCAGCCCCAGCATTTT. V is TRBV2 and J is TRBJ1-5; 9 bases line up with TRBD1. Germline CDR1 reads SNHLY; CDR2 reads FYNNEI. The CDR3 is 15 amino acids. V lost 3 bases, J lost 6 bases, and 6 bases stayed unmatched.